This TCR beta chain was observed in a study of graft-versus-host responses after intestinal transplantation. Study-level information: Anti-thymocyte globulin served as induction for all recipients, who then took tacrolimus and steroids for two to three years.

Sequencing was performed with immunoSEQ multiplex PCR; in TCRdb, only in-frame clones are kept and a portion is missing. The sample carries 100,000 to 120,000 clones, around 93% recorded once. General study findings and limits: Graft-donor T cell macrochimerism coincided with high graft-versus-host to host-versus-graft clonal ratios in allografts. GvH clones were identified in recipient marrow, with some first appearing in ileum or blood. Circulating GvH clone levels at their peak were associated with HvG declines (early post-transplant).

V lost 5 bases and J lost 3; bases outside the gene matches: 4. CDR1 is LNHNV, CDR2 YYDKDF, per germline (reference sequence). The length of the CDR3 is 15 residues. As to this clone: What it recognizes is unknown.

Here the sequenced sample was unstimulated CD8+ T cells sorted from spleen or lymph node cells, taken before intestinal transplant. The genes are TRBV15 and TRBJ2-5; 12 bases line up with TRBD2. The clonotype originates from a human donor who received an intestinal transplant. The CDR3 nucleotides read TGTGCCACCAGCTTCGGACTAGCGGGAAAAGAGACCCAGTACTTC. Translating it yields CATSFGLAGKETQYF.